These 9 T cell receptor beta chains were all obtained from the same sample, sequenced in a study of low-dose radiotherapy and immunotherapy resistance in tumors. Primers targeting TRAV and TRBV primed first-strand cDNA, covering alpha and beta chains. With a V-primer adapter and a constant-region primer, TCRs were amplified for 20 PCR cycles. TCRdb fed the reads into MiXCR, producing one record per CDR3 protein. The sample comprises over 55,000 distinct CDR3 sequences, about a third of which are singletons, and around 10% rests with the top ten. Noted time point: before trial treatment. Sample: PBMCs, taken before treatment. The receptors were sampled from a female donor with ovarian cancer.

At least ten counts were recorded for this clonotype. V and J are TRBV11-2 and TRBJ2-3; TRBD1 or TRBD2 may be the D gene (5 bases each). V shed 5 bases and J shed 3 bases, with 12 bases lying between them. Germline V gene sequence: CDR1 SGHAT, CDR2 FQNNGV. The CDR3 length is 14 residues. The DNA of the CDR3 is TGTGCCAGCAGCCGGGACGGTAGTACAGATACGCAGTATTTT. It translates to CASSRDGSTDTQYF.

The sample holds many counts of this clonotype. CDR3 residues: CASSQGVAGREQFF. The CDR3 nucleotides read TGTGCCAGCAGCCAGGGTGTGGCGGGCCGGGAGCAGTTCTTC. The chain carries TRBV11-2 and TRBJ2-1; the D gene could be TRBD1 or TRBD2 (5 bases each). Trimming pared 5 bases from V and 10 bases from J, leaving 18 bases between. The CDR3 runs to 14 residues. The V gene's germline CDR1 is SGHAT and CDR2 FQNNGV.

This clonotype was counted at least ten times. One end of the junction fails to match germline, which may point to a read error. V gene TRBV5-3 combines with J gene TRBJ1-1; possibly TRBD1 for D (5 bases). TRBV5-3 is an open reading frame whose function is uncertain. The CDR3 covers 14 residues. CDR3 amino acids: CASSFGGMNTEAFF. The CDR3 DNA reads TGCGCCAGCAGCTTCGGGGGAATGAACACTGAAGCTTTCTTT.

This clonotype was detected ten times or more. The chain couples TRBV5-1 to TRBJ2-2; TRBD2 matches 8 bases. V trimming: 6 bases; J trimming: 1 base; junction bases outside the gene matches: 8. CDR1 is SGHRS, CDR2 YFSETQ, per germline. This CDR3 region has 16 residues. Here the CDR3 DNA reads TGCGCCAGCACCCCAGCGGGGGTCAAGAACACCGGGGAGCTGTTTTTT. Amino acid sequence: CASTPAGVKNTGELFF.

In this sample, this clonotype turned up many times. The chain is built from TRBV20-1 and TRBJ2-4; D may be TRBD2 (6 bases). Germline loops: CDR1 DFQATT, CDR2 SNEGSKA (reference sequence). The CDR3 is 18 amino acids. Trimming shortened V by 5 bases and J by 0 bases, and 23 bases separated the two germline ends. The CDR3 region is CSAAAKEHQGLAKNIQYF. The CDR3 DNA reads as TGCAGTGCTGCGGCGAAGGAACACCAGGGACTAGCCAAAAACATTCAGTACTTC.

The table lists this clonotype with a few counts. This rearrangement joins TRBV5-1 to TRBJ1-1; a weak D match, TRBD1 (5 bases). CDR3 size: 16 residues. V was clipped by 5 bases and J by 11 bases, with 28 bases between them. The germline CDR1 and CDR2 sequences are SGHRS and YFSETQ. The CDR3 is CASRDLTGTPTPGAFF. Here the CDR3 DNA reads TGCGCCAGCAGGGATCTAACCGGGACTCCAACCCCGGGGGCTTTCTTT.

This clonotype was found a few times. Only one base separates this from a far larger clonotype, so it likely reflects a read error. This chain uses TRBV12-3 or TRBV12-4 with TRBJ2-5; D unresolved. Trimming pared 3 bases from V and 11 bases from J, leaving 13 bases between. This CDR3 spans 12 amino acids. In nucleotides, the CDR3 is TGTGCCAGCAGTTTTAACTTCAATGAGCAGTACTTC. This translates into CASSFNFNEQYF.

This chain connects TRBV5-1 to TRBJ2-5; TRBD1 aligns across 8 bases. Germline CDR1 and CDR2: SGHRS and YFSETQ. The CDR3 runs 16 residues. The J segment lost 2 bases and the V segment lost 4 bases, leaving 10 bases of the junction unmatched. This chain's CDR3 is CASSPTYRQGQETQYF. The CDR3 DNA reads TGCGCCAGCAGCCCCACCTATCGACAGGGGCAAGAGACCCAGTACTTC.

Comments on this clonotype: This may be a read error, as it is one base from a much larger clone. The rearrangement uses TRBV30 and TRBJ1-6; no reliable D call. V was pared by 8 bases and J by 9 bases, with 14 bases between. Germline V lookup: CDR1 GTSNPN, CDR2 SVGIG (reference sequence). The CDR3 has 12 residues. CDR3 bases: TGTGCCCGGATTAAGTGGGGTTCACCCCTCCACTTT. Protein sequence: CARIKWGSPLHF.